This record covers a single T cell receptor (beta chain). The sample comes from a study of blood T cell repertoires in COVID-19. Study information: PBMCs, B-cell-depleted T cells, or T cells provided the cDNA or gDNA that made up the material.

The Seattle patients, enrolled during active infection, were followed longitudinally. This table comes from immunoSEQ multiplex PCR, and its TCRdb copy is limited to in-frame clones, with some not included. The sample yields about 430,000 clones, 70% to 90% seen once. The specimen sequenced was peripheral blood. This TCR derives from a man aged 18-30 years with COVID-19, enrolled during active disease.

CDR3 nucleotides: TGTGCCAGCGCCGGGACAGGGGGAGACAATGAGCAGTTCTTC. Translating it yields CASAGTGGDNEQFF. The chain joins TRBV2 to TRBJ2-1, with TRBD1 identical over 11 bases. The ends lost 8 bases at V and 5 bases at J; junction bases unmatched: 5. The CDR3 length is 14 residues. Germline CDR1 SNHLY, CDR2 FYNNEI.